Below, one TCR beta chain is given with its context. These data originate in a study of T cells in Graves' hyperthyroidism and ophthalmopathy. Germline loops: CDR1 LGHNA, CDR2 YSLEER. There are 16 residues in the CDR3. J lost 3 bases, V lost 0 bases, and 5 bases had no gene match. RNA transcripts served as the template for amplifying TCR beta CDR3 regions. During a first-round RT-PCR of the TCR CDR3, the HTBI primer set was used. In TCRdb, the multiplex PCR reads were re-called with MiXCR into one record per CDR3 protein. The table includes 490,000 or so distinct CDR3 sequences, roughly 23% detected once.

This receptor was obtained from a woman aged 70-85 years with Graves' ophthalmopathy. Material: blood. The V call is TRBV4-3, the J call TRBJ1-2; 9 bases match TRBD1. CDR3 protein: CASSQDPGQGHYGYTF. The CDR3 DNA follows: TGCGCCAGCAGCCAAGATCCGGGACAGGGCCACTATGGCTACACCTTC.